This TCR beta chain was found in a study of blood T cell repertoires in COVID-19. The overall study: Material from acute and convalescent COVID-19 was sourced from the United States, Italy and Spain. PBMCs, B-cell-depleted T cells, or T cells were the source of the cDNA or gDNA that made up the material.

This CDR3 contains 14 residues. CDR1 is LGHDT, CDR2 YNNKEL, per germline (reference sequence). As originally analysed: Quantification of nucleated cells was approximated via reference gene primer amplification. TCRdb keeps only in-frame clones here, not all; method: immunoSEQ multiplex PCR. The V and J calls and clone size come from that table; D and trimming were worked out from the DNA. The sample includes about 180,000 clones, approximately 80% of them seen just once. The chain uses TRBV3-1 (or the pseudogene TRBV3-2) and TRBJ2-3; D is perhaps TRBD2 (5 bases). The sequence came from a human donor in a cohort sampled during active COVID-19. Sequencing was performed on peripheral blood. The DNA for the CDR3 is TGTGCTTCCGCCCCTTTACGGGATGCAGATACGCAGTATTTT. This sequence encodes CASAPLRDADTQYF.